This T cell receptor beta chain is drawn from a study of T-cell memory formation after mild COVID-19. TCRdb re-called the 5' RACE reads with MiXCR, one entry per CDR3 protein. The table has around 410,000 distinct CDR3 sequences, more than 20% seen once; the top ten hold 10% to 15%. Germline V gives CDR1 MNHNS, CDR2 SASEGT. V lost 4 bases, J lost 0 bases, and 13 bases stayed unmatched. This CDR3 has 19 residues. The J gene is TRBJ1-5, the V gene TRBV6-1; TRBD1 matches at 9 bases. Sequencing was performed on PBMCs or a T cell subset sorted from them (not recorded which). This TCR was sampled from an adult woman who had mild COVID-19 (a few samples of this study predate the infection). Cell type and time point are not known. The CDR3 DNA sequence: TGTGCCAGCAGTGGTATACAGGGGGCGCGTGGGTATAGCAATCAGCCCCAGCATTTT. Its translation: CASSGIQGARGYSNQPQHF.